The present entry profiles one T cell receptor beta chain with its context. This sample was included in a study of blood T cell repertoires in COVID-19. In the study overall: Whether acute or convalescent, the COVID-19 samples came from the United States, Italy and Spain. Sample material is recorded as cDNA or gDNA derived from T cells, B-cell-depleted T cells, or PBMCs.

Study processing details: Using reference gene primer amplification, nucleated cell counts were estimated. TCRdb keeps only in-frame clones here, not all; method: immunoSEQ multiplex PCR. V and J calls and clone size are copied from that table; D and trimming were computed from the DNA. The sample lists 160,000 or so clones, just under 80% occurring once. Losses at the gene ends were 4 bases for V and 6 bases for J; bases not matched to a gene: 7. The CDR3 runs 14 residues. In germline, CDR1 is SGHRS, CDR2 YFSETQ. The specimen sequenced was peripheral blood. The rearrangement uses TRBV5-1 and TRBJ1-2, with 9 bases lining up with TRBD1. The receptor comes from a woman aged 80 or over with acute or convalescent COVID-19. The CDR3 region has the DNA TGCGCCAGCAGCGCCCTACAGGGGGCTGATGGCTACACCTTC. It translates to CASSALQGADGYTF.